These T cell receptor beta chains were read from a single sample in a study of T cell responses to AZD1222 COVID-19 vaccine. This table comes from immunoSEQ multiplex PCR, and its TCRdb copy is limited to in-frame clones, with some not included. The sample contains more than 250,000 clones, 93% of which appear only once. The sequencing used peripheral blood, collected on day 0 of AZD1222 vaccination. The receptors originated from an adult in good health. Both conserved end residues are part of each CDR3. A D gene is named only where the DNA matches it firmly. Size tells how often a clone was seen (once, few, many) or the class of an expanded clone, and some rows leave it out.

D gene	V gene	clone size	J gene	CDR3 protein	CDR3 DNA
NA	TRBV2	NA	TRBJ1-1	CASSLYGGTEAFF	TGTGCCAGCAGTTTATACGGCGGCACTGAAGCTTTCTTT
NA	TRBV5-1	NA	TRBJ1-2	CASSLDRNYGYTF	TGCGCCAGCAGCCTCGACAGAAACTATGGCTACACCTTC
NA	TRBV16	NA	TRBJ2-7	CASSQGTRIEQYF	TGTGCCAGCAGCCAAGGGACACGAATCGAGCAGTACTTC
NA	TRBV3-1/TRBV3-2	NA	TRBJ1-3	CASSHLGNTIYF	TGTGCCAGCAGCCATTTAGGAAACACCATATATTTT
NA	TRBV15	NA	TRBJ2-7	CATSRTSAGSYEQYF	TGTGCCACCAGCAGGACCTCAGCGGGCTCCTACGAGCAGTACTTC
NA	TRBV7-3	NA	TRBJ2-7	CASSLGGKQEQYF	TGTGCCAGCAGCTTAGGTGGTAAACAGGAGCAGTACTTC
TRBD1	TRBV6-2/TRBV6-3	NA	TRBJ1-5	CASSTGGAGNQPQHF	TGTGCCAGCAGCACAGGGGGGGCTGGCAATCAGCCCCAGCATTTT
NA	TRBV7-9	NA	TRBJ1-1	CASTLGEFEAFF	TGTGCCAGCACCCTTGGGGAGTTTGAAGCTTTCTTT
TRBD2	TRBV7-3	NA	TRBJ2-1	CASSLTSGRYNEQFF	TGTGCCAGCAGCTTAACTAGCGGGCGATACAATGAGCAGTTCTTC
NA	TRBV5-1	NA	TRBJ1-6	CASSLGATDSPLHF	TGCGCCAGCAGCTTGGGGGCTACCGATTCACCCCTCCACTTT
NA	TRBV5-1	NA	TRBJ1-1	CASSPRGDTEAFF	TGCGCCAGCAGCCCAAGAGGGGACACTGAAGCTTTCTTT
NA	TRBV15	NA	TRBJ1-1	CATSRDSTGFDLGTEAFF	TGTGCCACCAGCAGAGATTCGACAGGTTTTGATCTGGGGACTGAAGCTTTCTTT
TRBD1	TRBV4-2	NA	TRBJ2-2	CASSRGHNTGELFF	TGTGCCAGCAGCAGGGGGCATAACACCGGGGAGCTGTTTTTT
TRBD1	TRBV7-2	few	TRBJ1-1	CASSLGAGGTEAFF	TGTGCCAGCAGCTTAGGTGCAGGGGGGACTGAAGCTTTCTTT
TRBD1	TRBV5-5	once	TRBJ2-4	CASSRLGTGGGGVQYF	TGTGCCAGCAGCAGGCTCGGGACAGGGGGCGGAGGGGTTCAGTACTTC
NA	TRBV5-1	NA	TRBJ1-2	CASSPDGGIYGYTF	TGCGCCAGCAGCCCGGACGGGGGCATCTATGGCTACACCTTC
NA	TRBV12-3/TRBV12-4	NA	TRBJ1-4	CASSLILGEKLFF	TGTGCCAGCAGTTTGATTCTAGGAGAAAAACTGTTTTTT
TRBD1	TRBV12-3/TRBV12-4	NA	TRBJ1-2	CASSTGQVGGYTF	TGTGCCAGCAGCACCGGACAGGTTGGTGGCTACACCTTC
TRBD1	TRBV19	few	TRBJ1-5	CASSRGTGNQPQHF	TGTGCCAGTAGTAGGGGGACAGGCAATCAGCCCCAGCATTTT
NA	TRBV7-7	NA	TRBJ1-4	CASSMGRGATNEKLFF	TGTGCTAGCAGCATGGGGAGGGGAGCAACTAATGAAAAACTGTTTTTT
NA	TRBV19	NA	TRBJ1-5	CASSWAGEQPQHF	TGTGCCAGTAGTTGGGCCGGGGAACAGCCCCAGCATTTT
TRBD1	TRBV7-7	once	TRBJ2-7	CASSPGTGTLSYEQYF	TGTGCCAGCAGCCCGGGGACAGGGACTCTCTCCTACGAGCAGTACTTC
TRBD1	TRBV4-3	NA	TRBJ1-4	CASSQRTGRGEKLFF	TGCGCCAGCAGCCAGCGGACAGGGAGAGGGGAAAAACTGTTTTTT
NA	TRBV19	NA	TRBJ2-1	CASNPGRGEGYNEQFF	TGTGCCAGTAACCCGGGACGGGGAGAGGGGTACAATGAGCAGTTCTTC
TRBD2	TRBV7-2	NA	TRBJ2-1	CASSRTSGSYNEQFF	TGTGCCAGCAGCCGCACTAGCGGATCCTACAATGAGCAGTTCTTC
NA	TRBV2	NA	TRBJ1-5	CASSGLGGLDQPQHF	TGTGCCAGCAGTGGGCTCGGGGGATTGGATCAGCCCCAGCATTTT
NA	TRBV2	NA	TRBJ1-2	CASSEAGSNLSGYTF	TGTGCCAGCAGTGAAGCAGGGAGCAACCTTTCTGGCTACACCTTC
NA	TRBV30	once	TRBJ2-3	CAWSTGLNTQYF	TGTGCCTGGAGTACCGGACTGAATACGCAGTATTTT
TRBD2	TRBV29-1	NA	TRBJ2-1	CSVEELSGSSYNEQFF	TGCAGCGTTGAAGAACTGAGCGGGAGTTCCTACAATGAGCAGTTCTTC
NA	TRBV18	NA	TRBJ2-5	CASSLSGEETQYF	TGTGCCAGCTCACTCTCGGGAGAAGAGACCCAGTACTTC
TRBD1	TRBV20-1	NA	TRBJ1-1	CSASRFTGVNTEAFF	TGCAGTGCTAGTCGTTTTACAGGGGTGAACACTGAAGCTTTCTTT
NA	TRBV7-9	once	TRBJ2-7	CASSLARGMDEQYF	TGTGCCAGCAGCTTAGCGCGCGGTATGGACGAGCAGTACTTC
TRBD2	TRBV9	NA	TRBJ2-5	CASSTRLAGVETQYF	TGTGCCAGCAGCACCCGACTAGCGGGAGTGGAGACCCAGTACTTC
NA	TRBV7-2	NA	TRBJ1-2	CASSLEGARGYTF	TGTGCCAGCAGCTTAGAAGGGGCGCGGGGCTACACCTTC
NA	TRBV7-2	NA	TRBJ2-2	CASSLEQFTGELFF	TGTGCCAGCAGCTTAGAACAATTCACCGGGGAGCTGTTTTTT
NA	TRBV7-3	NA	TRBJ1-6	CASSFDRGSPLHF	TGTGCCAGCAGCTTCGACAGAGGGTCACCCCTCCACTTT
TRBD1	TRBV7-6	NA	TRBJ1-4	CASSLGQGSTEKLFF	TGTGCCAGCAGCTTAGGACAGGGGTCTACTGAAAAACTGTTTTTT
NA	TRBV20-1	once	TRBJ2-5	CSATREAQYF	TGCAGTGCGACAAGGGAGGCCCAGTACTTC
TRBD2	TRBV29-1	NA	TRBJ2-1	CSVRLAGEKQFF	TGCAGCGTGAGACTAGCGGGAGAGAAGCAGTTCTTC
NA	TRBV27	NA	TRBJ1-2	CASRDGLFYGYTF	TGTGCCAGCAGGGACGGACTGTTTTATGGCTACACCTTC
TRBD1	TRBV3-1/TRBV3-2	NA	TRBJ1-4	CASSSLPGTGGTNEKLFF	TGTGCCAGCAGCTCGCTCCCCGGGACAGGGGGAACTAATGAAAAACTGTTTTTT
TRBD2	TRBV9	NA	TRBJ2-2	CASSSTSGSPSTGELFF	TGTGCCAGCAGCTCGACTAGCGGGAGTCCCAGCACCGGGGAGCTGTTTTTT
TRBD2	TRBV28	NA	TRBJ2-3	CASSPLAGGPSFNTQYF	TGTGCCAGCAGTCCTCTAGCGGGAGGGCCCAGTTTCAATACGCAGTATTTT
TRBD1	TRBV2	NA	TRBJ1-1	CASTLETGPTEAFF	TGTGCCAGCACCCTGGAGACAGGGCCCACTGAAGCTTTCTTT
NA	TRBV12-3/TRBV12-4	NA	TRBJ1-2	CASSLEGRGGYTF	TGTGCCAGCAGTTTGGAGGGCCGGGGTGGCTACACCTTC
NA	TRBV2	NA	TRBJ1-3	CASSALNLWENTIYF	TGTGCCAGCAGTGCCCTTAACCTTTGGGAAAACACCATATATTTT